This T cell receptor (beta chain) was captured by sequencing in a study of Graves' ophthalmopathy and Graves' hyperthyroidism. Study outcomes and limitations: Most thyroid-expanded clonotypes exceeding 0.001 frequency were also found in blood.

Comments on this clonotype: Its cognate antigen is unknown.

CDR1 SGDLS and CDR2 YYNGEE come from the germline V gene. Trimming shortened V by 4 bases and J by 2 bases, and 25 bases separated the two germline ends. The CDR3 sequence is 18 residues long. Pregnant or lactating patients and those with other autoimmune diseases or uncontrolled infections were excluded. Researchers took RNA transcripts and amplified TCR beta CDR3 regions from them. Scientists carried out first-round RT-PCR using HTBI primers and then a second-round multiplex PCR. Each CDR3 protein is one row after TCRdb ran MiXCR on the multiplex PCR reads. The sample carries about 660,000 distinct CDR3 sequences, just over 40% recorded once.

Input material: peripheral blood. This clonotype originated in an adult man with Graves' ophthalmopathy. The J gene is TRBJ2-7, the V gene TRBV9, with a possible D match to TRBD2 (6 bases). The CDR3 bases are TGTGCCAGCAGCCTGAAAATCACAGTATTAGCGGTAACCTACGAGCAGTACTTC. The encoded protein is CASSLKITVLAVTYEQYF.